Below are 28 T cell receptor beta chains sequenced from a single sample in a study of blood T cell repertoires in COVID-19 (dated by TCRdb to the early 2020s). The method behind the library was the immunoSEQ multiplex PCR assay. In its TCRdb copy, this immuneACCESS table keeps in-frame sequences only and misses some clones. Where compared with another copy, unresolved V genes explain less than half of these, and the others have no known cause. Recorded for this sample are approximately 290,000 clones; around 88% of them occurred a single time. Around 0.88% of the sample is in the top ten clones. Source material: peripheral blood. The receptors here all came from a man aged 30 to 39 with acute or convalescent COVID-19.

The rearrangement joins TRBV28 to TRBJ1-1; D gene unclear. Looked up from germline, CDR1 is MDHEN and CDR2 is SYDVKM. V gave up 6 bases and J gave up 8 bases, with 16 bases separating them. The CDR3 is made up of 13 amino acids. CDR3 region: CASRRQPAEEAFF. The CDR3 region has the DNA TGTGCCAGCAGGCGACAACCAGCGGAGGAAGCTTTCTTT. Full variable domain (missing parts from reference TRBV28 and TRBJ1-1): DVKVTQSSRYLVKRTGEKVFLECVQDMDHENMFWYRQDPGLGLRLIYFSYDVKMKEKGDIPEGYSVSREKKERFSLILESASTNQTSMYLCASRRQPAEEAFFGQGTRLTVV.

This chain uses TRBV2 with TRBJ1-5; D gene unclear. The CDR3 consists of 16 residues. V dropped 3 bases and J dropped 0 bases, with 12 bases sitting between them. Germline V lookup: CDR1 SNHLY, CDR2 FYNNEI. The CDR3, as DNA: TGTGCCAGCAGTGACCAGGTGACCTTTAGCAATCAGCCCCAGCATTTT. Translated, it gives CASSDQVTFSNQPQHF.

On this clone: The identical CDR3 is also encoded by other nucleotide sequences in the sample. The chain uses TRBV6-5 and TRBJ2-7; TRBD1 aligns across 7 bases. Trimming cost V 4 bases and J 0 bases; bases outside gene matches: 3. The CDR3 is 14 amino acids. Germline-derived CDR1 and CDR2 are MNHEY and SVGAGI. CDR3 sequence: CASSLAGGSYEQYF. As DNA, the CDR3 is TGTGCCAGCAGTTTGGCAGGGGGCTCCTACGAGCAGTACTTC.

On this clone: Other DNA sequences from this sample encode an identical CDR3 as well. J is TRBJ1-1 and V is TRBV9; a possible D gene is TRBD1 (6 bases). The CDR3 loop spans 13 amino acids. V dropped 3 bases and J dropped 3 bases, with 9 bases sitting between them. Germline values: CDR1 SGDLS, CDR2 YYNGEE. The CDR3 protein is CASSAGQYTEAFF. In DNA, the CDR3 is TGTGCCAGCAGCGCTGGACAGTACACTGAAGCTTTCTTT.

The chain carries TRBV18 and TRBJ2-1, with 11 nucleotides matching TRBD2. This CDR3 is built from 16 residues. V trimming: 0 bases; J trimming: 10 bases; junction bases outside the gene matches: 8. The germline V gene encodes CDR1 KGHSH and CDR2 LQKENI. CDR3 sequence: CASSPPTSGSGGEQFF. CDR3 coding DNA: TGTGCCAGCTCACCACCTACTAGCGGGAGTGGGGGCGAGCAGTTCTTC.

This chain uses TRBV19 with TRBJ2-1, with D possibly being TRBD2 (6 bases). V lost 2 bases, J lost 5 bases, and 13 bases lay in between. The CDR3 is 15 residues long. Germline CDR1 is LNHDA and CDR2 is SQIVND (reference sequence). The chain's CDR3 is CASSISAGTHNEQFF. The CDR3 DNA reads TGTGCCAGTAGTATAAGCGCGGGAACTCACAATGAGCAGTTCTTC.

This clone appeared once. The J gene is TRBJ1-2, the V gene TRBV6-6; D remains unclear. This CDR3 region has 16 residues. CDR1 and CDR2 (germline): MNHNY, SVGAGI (reference sequence). Trimming shortened V by 5 bases and J by 7 bases, and 23 bases separated the two germline ends. Here the CDR3 reads CASSPTPTEIGSGYTF. CDR3 in DNA: TGTGCCAGCAGTCCCACGCCGACCGAGATCGGGAGTGGCTACACCTTC.

The chain uses TRBV7-9 and TRBJ2-3; TRBD2 matches at 7 bases. V trimming: 5 bases; J trimming: 5 bases; junction bases outside the gene matches: 7. CDR3 size: 14 residues. Germline-derived CDR1 and CDR2 are SEHNR and FQNEAQ (reference sequence). This CDR3 reads CASSLGSGGDTQYF. The CDR3 nucleotides are TGTGCCAGCAGCCTGGGATCGGGGGGAGATACGCAGTATTTT.

The chain has TRBV29-1 and TRBJ2-7; 7 bases are a match to TRBD2. CDR3 length: 12 residues. The V and J ends lost 7 bases and 5 bases, in that order; junction bases with no gene match: 8. Germline CDR1 is SQVTM and CDR2 is ANQGSEA. The chain's CDR3 is CSAKTGGHEQYF. The CDR3 DNA follows: TGCAGCGCTAAAACGGGAGGCCACGAGCAGTACTTC.

The chain uses TRBV18 and TRBJ1-2; a possible D gene is TRBD1 (6 bases). Germline V lookup: CDR1 KGHSH, CDR2 LQKENI. This CDR3 is 11 amino acids long. The V gene lost 5 bases and the J gene lost 11 bases, with 12 bases spanning the gap. The CDR3 reads CASSGQIQYTF. The CDR3 coding sequence is TGTGCCAGCTCAGGACAGATCCAATACACCTTC.

The table lists this clone with a few counts. The chain is built from TRBV4-1 and TRBJ1-2; D ambiguous. CDR3 length equals 17 residues. Germline CDR1 MGHRA, CDR2 YSYEKL. Trimming took off 1 base at V and 0 bases at J, with 15 bases between the two ends. The CDR3 DNA follows: TGCGCCAGCAGCCAAGGGGCCTTAATTAGATCTAACTATGGCTACACCTTC. Protein: CASSQGALIRSNYGYTF.

V and J are TRBV7-3 and TRBJ2-1; TRBD1 agrees at 12 bases. CDR1 SGHTA and CDR2 FQGTGA come from the germline V gene. The V gene end was trimmed by 5 bases and the J gene end by 6 bases; junction bases not matched to a gene: 8. The CDR3 covers 16 residues. DNA of the CDR3: TGTGCCAGCAGCCCTTACGGGACAGGGGGCGGCAATGAGCAGTTCTTC. This sequence encodes CASSPYGTGGGNEQFF.

The chain is built from TRBV9 and TRBJ1-6; D gene uncertain. This CDR3 contains 15 residues. V was cut by 4 bases and J by 4 bases, with 12 bases left in between. Germline V gives CDR1 SGDLS, CDR2 YYNGEE. The CDR3, as DNA: TGTGCCAGCAGCCCCCAAAGTAGATATAATTCACCCCTCCACTTT. This translates into CASSPQSRYNSPLHF.

V and J are TRBV18 and TRBJ1-2; 7 nucleotides line up with TRBD1. Germline assignment: CDR1 KGHSH and CDR2 LQKENI. The CDR3 has 13 residues. The J segment lost 8 bases and the V segment lost 2 bases, leaving 5 bases of the junction unmatched. The CDR3 loop reads CASSPAQGHGYTF. CDR3 bases: TGTGCCAGCTCACCAGCACAGGGGCACGGCTACACCTTC.

The rearrangement links TRBV4-1 to TRBJ2-3; no reliable D call. The CDR3 loop spans 10 amino acids. V lost 10 bases and J lost 5, with 7 bases in between. Germline loops: CDR1 MGHRA, CDR2 YSYEKL. Here the CDR3 DNA reads TGCGCCACCCCCATAGATACGCAGTATTTT. Residues: CATPIDTQYF.

The rearrangement links TRBV7-2 to TRBJ1-6; TRBD1 aligns across 11 bases. Per germline, CDR1 SGHTA and CDR2 FQGNSA. With 6 bases clipped from V and 2 bases from J, the junction kept 9 bases outside the gene matches. The CDR3 runs to 18 residues. The DNA for the CDR3 is TGTGCCAGCAGTACCGGACAGGGGGCGTTAACCTATAATTCACCCCTCCACTTT. Translating it yields CASSTGQGALTYNSPLHF.

The V gene is TRBV3-1 (or the pseudogene TRBV3-2), the J gene TRBJ2-6; the D gene is possibly TRBD2 (5 bases). Germline V CDR1 and CDR2: LGHDT, YNNKEL (reference sequence). V was pared by 2 bases and J by 0 bases, with 8 bases between. The CDR3 has 16 residues. The CDR3 is CASSQPRDSGANVLTF. For the CDR3, the DNA is TGTGCCAGCAGCCAACCTCGGGACTCTGGGGCCAACGTCCTGACTTTC.

The V gene is TRBV2, the J gene TRBJ1-1; D might be TRBD1 (5 bases). This CDR3 is 15 amino acids long. In germline, CDR1 is SNHLY, CDR2 FYNNEI. Trimming pared 7 bases from V and 3 bases from J, leaving 18 bases between. The CDR3 bases are TGTGCCAGCATAGATGCTAGAATAGGGGACACTGAAGCTTTCTTT. This codes for CASIDARIGDTEAFF.

The chain couples TRBV2 to TRBJ1-1; D is unresolved. Germline V gene sequence: CDR1 SNHLY, CDR2 FYNNEI. The CDR3 extends over 15 amino acids. Trimming took 8 bases from V and 0 from J, leaving 16 bases between them. Here the CDR3 reads CASGWSRAMNTEAFF. The CDR3 DNA reads TGTGCCAGCGGTTGGAGCCGAGCCATGAACACTGAAGCTTTCTTT. Full variable domain (remainder filled in from reference TRBV2 and TRBJ1-1): EPEVTQTPSHQVTQMGQEVILRCVPISNHLYFYWYRQILGQKVEFLVSFYNNEISEKSEIFDDQFSVERPDGSNFTLKIRSTKLEDSAMYFCASGWSRAMNTEAFFGQGTRLTVV.

The CDR3 DNA is TGTGCCACCAGTGAGGGAGGCACAGGGGCCCAAGAGACCCAGTACTTC. It codes for CATSEGGTGAQETQYF. The chain links TRBV24-1 to TRBJ2-5, with a possible D match to TRBD1 (7 bases). Trimming removed 4 bases from V and 1 base from J, with 15 bases in between. This CDR3 comprises 16 residues. Germline V gene sequence: CDR1 KGHDR, CDR2 SFDVKD.

This chain uses TRBV29-1 with TRBJ2-1, with 8 nucleotides matching TRBD1. In germline, CDR1 is SQVTM, CDR2 ANQGSEA. The CDR3 has 15 residues. The V gene end was trimmed by 3 bases and the J gene end by 0 bases; junction bases not matched to a gene: 4. CDR3: CSVDAGGYSYNEQFF. The CDR3 nucleotides are TGCAGCGTTGATGCAGGGGGCTACTCCTACAATGAGCAGTTCTTC.

This chain connects TRBV9 to TRBJ2-3, with D possibly being TRBD1 (5 bases). CDR1 is SGDLS, CDR2 YYNGEE, per germline. Trimming cost V 0 bases and J 11 bases, with 10 bases left between them. The CDR3 contains 12 residues. Here the CDR3 reads CASSVDKGKQYF. Here the CDR3 DNA reads TGTGCCAGCAGCGTAGATAAGGGGAAGCAGTATTTT. Filled out from reference TRBV9 and TRBJ2-3, the complete variable domain reads DSGVTQTPKHLITATGQRVTLRCSPRSGDLSVYWYQQSLDQGLQFLIQYYNGEERAKGNILERFSAQQFPDLHSELNLSSLELGDSALYFCASSVDKGKQYFGPGTRLTVL.

The chain couples TRBV28 to TRBJ1-4; tentatively, D is TRBD1 (6 bases). Germline V gene sequence: CDR1 MDHEN, CDR2 SYDVKM. This CDR3 contains 16 residues. Trimming cost V 6 bases and J 10 bases, with 24 bases left between them. DNA of the CDR3: TGTGCCAGCAGGCGGACAGCGCCTAACCGGGTGGCAAAACTGTTTTTT. This sequence encodes CASRRTAPNRVAKLFF.

The gene calls are TRBV5-8 and TRBJ1-2, with TRBD1 as a possible D gene (6 bases). The V gene lost 9 bases and the J gene lost 1 base, with 19 bases spanning the gap. Germline V CDR1 and CDR2: SGHTS, YDEGEE. The CDR3 runs to 15 residues. CDR3 sequence reads: CATPVGATLNYGYTF. The CDR3 DNA sequence: TGTGCCACTCCGGTGGGGGCTACACTTAACTATGGCTACACCTTC.

This clone came up once. The V call is TRBV28, the J call TRBJ2-7, with D possibly TRBD1 on 6 matching bases. Germline V gives CDR1 MDHEN, CDR2 SYDVKM. Trimming took off 4 bases at V and 4 bases at J, with 8 bases between the two ends. The CDR3 is 12 amino acids. CDR3 amino acids: CASSWTEYEQYF. As DNA, the CDR3 is TGTGCCAGCAGTTGGACAGAATACGAGCAGTACTTC.

Concerning this clone itself: The same CDR3 also results from other DNA sequences found in this sample. V usage is TRBV5-1 and J usage is TRBJ1-5; 10 bases are shared with TRBD1. Germline V gene sequence: CDR1 SGHRS, CDR2 YFSETQ. The CDR3 extends over 16 amino acids. V gave up 0 bases and J gave up 3 bases; unmatched junction bases: 3. Written as DNA, the CDR3 is TGCGCCAGCAGCTTGGGGGACAGGGGTTACAATCAGCCCCAGCATTTT. This encodes CASSLGDRGYNQPQHF.

In the case of this clone: In the same sample, other DNA sequences code for this CDR3. This rearrangement joins TRBV9 to TRBJ1-6, with D unresolved. The V end lost 0 bases, the J end lost 6 bases, and 7 bases lay between the germline ends. Germline CDR1 SGDLS, CDR2 YYNGEE. The CDR3 spans 14 residues. CDR3 bases: TGTGCCAGCAGCGTAGTCGCGGGTAATTCACCCCTCCACTTT. This gives the protein CASSVVAGNSPLHF.

The V and J genes are TRBV7-9 and TRBJ2-1; no reliable D call. The V and J ends lost 2 bases and 0 bases respectively, with 5 bases between them. Germline loops: CDR1 SEHNR, CDR2 FQNEAQ (reference sequence). The CDR3 has 14 amino acids. The CDR3 bases are TGTGCCAGCAGCTTATCCAGCTCCTACAATGAGCAGTTCTTC. It translates to CASSLSSSYNEQFF.